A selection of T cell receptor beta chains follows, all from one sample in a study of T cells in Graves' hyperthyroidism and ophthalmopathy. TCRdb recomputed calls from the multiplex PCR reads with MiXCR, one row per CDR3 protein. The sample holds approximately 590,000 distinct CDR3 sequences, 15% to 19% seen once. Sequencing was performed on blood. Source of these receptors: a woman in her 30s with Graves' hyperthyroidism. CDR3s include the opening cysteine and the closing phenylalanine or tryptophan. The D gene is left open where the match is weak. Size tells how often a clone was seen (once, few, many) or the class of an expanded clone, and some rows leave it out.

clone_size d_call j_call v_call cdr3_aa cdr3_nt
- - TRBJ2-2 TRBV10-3 CAISEGRGELFF TGTGCCATCAGTGAGGGTCGCGGGGAGCTGTTTTTT
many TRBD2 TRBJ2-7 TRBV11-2 CASSFLAGDEQYF TGTGCCAGCAGCTTCCTTGCGGGAGACGAGCAGTACTTC
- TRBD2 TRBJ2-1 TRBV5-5 CASSLPGLAGGSSYNEQFF TGTGCCAGCAGCTTACCGGGACTAGCGGGAGGGAGCTCCTACAATGAGCAGTTCTTC
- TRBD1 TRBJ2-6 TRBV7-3 CASSPTTGSGANVLTF TGTGCCAGCAGCCCCACGACAGGGTCTGGGGCCAACGTCCTGACTTTC
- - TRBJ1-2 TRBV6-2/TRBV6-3 CACRRSYGYTF TGTGCCTGCAGGAGGAGCTATGGCTACACCTTC
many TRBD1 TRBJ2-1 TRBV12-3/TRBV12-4 CASSRAQGVSEQFF TGTGCCAGCAGCAGGGCACAGGGGGTATCTGAGCAGTTCTTC
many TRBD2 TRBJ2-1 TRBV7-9 CASSRSGSSYNEQFF TGTGCCAGCAGTCGAAGCGGGAGCTCCTACAATGAGCAGTTCTTC
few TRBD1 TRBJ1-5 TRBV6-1 CASSYQGDRGSNQPQHF TGTGCCAGCAGTTATCAGGGGGACAGGGGTAGCAATCAGCCCCAGCATTTT
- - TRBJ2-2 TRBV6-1 CASSSVAPNTGELFF TGTGCCAGCAGCTCAGTGGCCCCGAACACCGGGGAGCTGTTTTTT
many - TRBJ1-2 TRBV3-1 CASSRGGGGYTF TGTGCCAGCAGCCGAGGGGGAGGCGGCTACACCTTC
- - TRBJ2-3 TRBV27 CTVTDTQYF TGCACCGTCACAGATACGCAGTATTTT
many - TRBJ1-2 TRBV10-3 CAINAQQGNGYTF TGTGCCATCAATGCCCAGCAGGGTAATGGCTACACCTTC
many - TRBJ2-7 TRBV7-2 CASSLDAASNEQYF TGTGCCAGCAGCTTAGATGCGGCCAGCAACGAGCAGTACTTC
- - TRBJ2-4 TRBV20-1 CSASPEGPFDIQYF TGCAGTGCTTCCCCGGAGGGCCCCTTTGACATTCAGTACTTC
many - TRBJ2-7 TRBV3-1 CASSPGVGQYF TGTGCCAGCAGCCCCGGGGTCGGGCAGTACTTC
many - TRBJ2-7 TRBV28 CASSVPDSSYEQYF TGTGCCAGCAGTGTACCGGACAGTTCCTACGAGCAGTACTTC
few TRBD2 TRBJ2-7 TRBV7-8 CASSLDLPGVGSGRTRINEQYF TGTGCCAGCAGCTTAGACCTGCCTGGGGTGGGTAGCGGGAGGACGAGGATAAACGAGCAGTACTTC
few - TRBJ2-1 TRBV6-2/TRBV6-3 CASSYGWSRSINEQFF TGTGCCAGCAGTTACGGGTGGTCTAGGTCGATTAATGAGCAGTTCTTC
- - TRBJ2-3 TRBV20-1 CSARGGATGTQYF TGCAGTGCTAGAGGAGGGGCCACAGGTACGCAGTATTTT
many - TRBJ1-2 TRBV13 CASSLEVGGSNYGYTF TGTGCCAGCAGCTTAGAGGTGGGCGGATCTAACTATGGCTACACCTTC
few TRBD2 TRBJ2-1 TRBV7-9 CASSLDGRAVNEQFF TGTGCCAGCAGCCTTGACGGGAGGGCGGTCAATGAGCAGTTCTTC
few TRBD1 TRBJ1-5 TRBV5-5 CASSQGQANQPQHF TGTGCCAGCAGCCAGGGACAGGCCAATCAGCCCCAGCATTTT
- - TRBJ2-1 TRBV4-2 CASSQDYRSSYNEQFF TGTGCCAGCAGCCAAGACTACCGTAGCTCCTACAATGAGCAGTTCTTC
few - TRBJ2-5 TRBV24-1 CATSDYGGPGTGTETQYF TGTGCCACCAGTGATTATGGGGGTCCCGGGACTGGGACGGAGACCCAGTACTTC